Listed here are 7 T cell receptor beta chains from one sample, sequenced in a study of CD8+ T cells in alopecia areata. Once RNA had been extracted, it was reverse transcribed into cDNA to act as the sequencing template. This table comes from immunoSEQ multiplex PCR, and its TCRdb copy is limited to in-frame clones, with some not included. The profile shows hundreds of thousands of clones, roughly 57% of them singletons. Sequencing used CD4+ T cells sorted from blood, obtained at week 0. The origin of the receptors is a human donor with alopecia areata.

A few counts support this clone. The V and J genes are TRBV10-3 and TRBJ2-2; no definite D call. The CDR3 length is 11 residues. Germline assignment: CDR1 ENHRY and CDR2 SYGVKD. Trimming shortened V by 8 bases and J by 4 bases, and 5 bases separated the two germline ends. CDR3 DNA: TGTGCCATCTCCACCACCGGGGAGCTGTTTTTT. Protein: CAISTTGELFF.

With regard to this clone: This CDR3 is also generated by other DNA sequences in the sample. This rearrangement joins TRBV9 to TRBJ1-1; no definite D call. Germline V gene data show CDR1 as SGDLS and CDR2 as YYNGEE. The V and J ends lost 0 bases and 2 bases respectively, with 5 bases between them. The CDR3 runs to 13 residues. The CDR3: CASSVGPNTEAFF. The CDR3 coding sequence is TGTGCCAGCAGCGTAGGTCCTAACACTGAAGCTTTCTTT.

To note about this clone: At the DNA level, this CDR3 is encoded by other sequences in the same sample as well. This sequence joins TRBV13 and TRBJ2-1; TRBD2 matches 13 bases. The V segment lost 6 bases and the J segment 7 bases; nucleotides outside the gene matches: 3. Germline lookup yields CDR1 PRHDT and CDR2 FYEKMQ (reference sequence). This CDR3 has 14 amino acids. The CDR3 protein is CASSTSGGANEQFF. CDR3 in DNA: TGTGCCAGCAGTACTAGCGGGGGGGCGAATGAGCAGTTCTTC.

The rearrangement uses TRBV27 and TRBJ1-2; no clear D. The CDR3 consists of 14 residues. Germline V gene data show CDR1 as MNHEY and CDR2 as SMNVEV (reference sequence). V was clipped by 5 bases and J by 0 bases, with 10 bases between them. This CDR3 reads CASSKMIANYGYTF. CDR3 DNA sequence: TGTGCCAGCAGTAAGATGATTGCTAACTATGGCTACACCTTC.

Only a few counts were recorded for this clone. The chain is built from TRBV30 and TRBJ2-7, with 7 bases aligning to TRBD1. The V and J ends lost 3 bases and 6 bases, in that order; junction bases with no gene match: 14. CDR3 length: 15 residues. Per the germline V gene, CDR1 is GTSNPN and CDR2 is SVGIG (reference sequence). The CDR3 sequence: CAWSKPGTVEGEQYF. The CDR3 region has the DNA TGTGCCTGGAGCAAACCCGGGACAGTAGAAGGCGAGCAGTACTTC.

This rearrangement joins TRBV5-1 to TRBJ2-2, with TRBD1 matching 10 bases. This CDR3 spans 16 amino acids. The J segment lost 4 bases and the V segment lost 3 bases, leaving 6 bases of the junction unmatched. Germline values: CDR1 SGHRS, CDR2 YFSETQ. The chain's CDR3 is CASSSGTGASTGELFF. The DNA for the CDR3 is TGCGCCAGCAGCTCCGGGACAGGGGCTAGCACCGGGGAGCTGTTTTTT.

The CDR3 protein is CAITLDGDTEAFF. CDR3 coding DNA: TGTGCCATTACACTCGATGGGGACACTGAAGCTTTCTTT. V is TRBV2 and J is TRBJ1-1; D is uncertain. The V and J ends lost 10 bases and 3 bases respectively, with 15 bases between them. Germline CDR1 and CDR2: SNHLY and FYNNEI. This CDR3 region has 13 residues.